This T cell receptor beta chain was profiled in a study of blood T cell repertoires in COVID-19. Study in general: Whether acute or convalescent, the COVID-19 samples came from the United States, Italy and Spain. The cDNA or gDNA used as material had been derived from T cells, B-cell-depleted T cells, or PBMCs.

Original analysis: Amplification from reference gene primers served as the basis for estimated nucleated cell counts. Sequenced by immunoSEQ multiplex PCR; TCRdb stores in-frame clones only, minus some. The V and J calls and clone size come from that table; D and trimming were worked out from the DNA. This sample yields about 400,000 clones, of which roughly 90% are seen a single time; 3% belongs to the top ten. Cohorts were determined from participant-reported clinical history. CDR1 GTSNPN and CDR2 SVGIG come from the germline V gene (reference sequence). This CDR3 is built from 12 residues. V was clipped by 0 bases and J by 8 bases, with 7 bases between them.

The receptor was isolated from a woman aged 25-40 years who had recovered from COVID-19. The sequenced sample was PBMCs or T cells enriched from blood (not recorded which). The chain employs TRBV30 and TRBJ1-4; D call uncertain. The CDR3 DNA reads TGTGCCTGGAGTGTACTAGGAGAAAAACTGTTTTTT. Amino acids: CAWSVLGEKLFF.